Included here is one T cell receptor (beta chain) sequence, with context. The DNA is omitted, as the CDR3 cannot be located on it reliably, and the CDR3 follows TCRdb's listing. The lymph nodes were axillary draining lymph nodes from breast cancer patients. Including both end residues, the CDR3 is 21 amino acids long. Germline V gene lookup returns CDR1 DFQATT and CDR2 SNEGSKA (reference sequence). TCRdb re-called the multiplex PCR reads with MiXCR, one entry per CDR3 protein. The repertoire has under 250,000 distinct CDR3 sequences, around 32% of them found once; the top ten carry just over 1.4%. The source of the sample is a study of breast tumors, draining lymph nodes, adjacent tissues.

V is TRBV20-1 and J is TRBJ2-3; no DNA check was done on the table's D call, TRBD2. The sequence derives from a female donor with breast cancer. Some clones in this sample may be carry-over from other donors' samples. Input material: axillary lymph node tissue. CDR3 protein: CVLLCQPEGIWTSGNTDTQYF.